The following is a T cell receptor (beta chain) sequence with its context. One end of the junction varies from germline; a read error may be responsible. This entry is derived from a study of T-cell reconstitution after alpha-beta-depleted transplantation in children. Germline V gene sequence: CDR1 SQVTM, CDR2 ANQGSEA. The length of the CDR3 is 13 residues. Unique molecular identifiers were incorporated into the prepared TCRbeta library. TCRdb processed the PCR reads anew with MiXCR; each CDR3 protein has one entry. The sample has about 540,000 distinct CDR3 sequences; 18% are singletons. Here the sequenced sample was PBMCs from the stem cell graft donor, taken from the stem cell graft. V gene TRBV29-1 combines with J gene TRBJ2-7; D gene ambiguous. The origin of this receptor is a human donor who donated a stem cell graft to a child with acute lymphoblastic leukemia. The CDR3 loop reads CSVEARSSYEHYF. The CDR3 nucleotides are TGCAGCGTTGAAGCAAGGAGCTCCTACGAGCATTACTTC.